The 22 T cell receptor beta chains listed next were all sequenced from one sample in a study of tumor and adjacent non-tumor tissue in lung cancer. RNA was extracted from bulk tissue without any cell sorting. TCRbeta libraries were built with three rounds of nested PCR, modified from ARM-PCR. Using its own MiXCR run on the multiplex PCR reads, TCRdb lists one record per CDR3 protein. The table lists under 150,000 distinct CDR3 sequences, 66% of them singletons, with about 13% in the top ten. The sample consisted of lung tumor tissue. These receptors were obtained from a man in his thirties or forties with non-small cell lung cancer.

The V call is TRBV7-3, the J call TRBJ2-3; 9 bases fit TRBD2. Germline-derived CDR1 and CDR2 are SGHTA and FQGTGA. V dropped 5 bases and J dropped 7; count of bases not matched to a gene: 7. The CDR3 spans 14 residues. The CDR3 loop is CASSPGLAGYTQYF. CDR3 coding DNA: TGTGCCAGCAGCCCGGGACTAGCTGGATATACGCAGTATTTT. Supplemented by reference TRBV7-3 and TRBJ2-3, the full variable domain reads GAGVSQTPSNKVTEKGKYVELRCDPISGHTALYWYRQSLGQGPEFLIYFQGTGAADDSGLPNDRFFAVRPEGSVSTLKIQRTERGDSAVYLCASSPGLAGYTQYFGPGTRLTVL.

A word on this clonotype: Since a much larger clone is just one base distant, this may be a read error. This chain joins TRBV12-3 or TRBV12-4 and TRBJ1-6, with D perhaps matching TRBD1 (5 bases). The CDR3 runs 14 residues. This chain's CDR3 is CAGSFERGNSPLHF. DNA of the CDR3: TGTGCCGGCAGTTTCGAGAGGGGCAATTCACCCCTCCACTTT.

In regard to this clonotype: A read error may produce the germline difference seen at one junction end. The V gene is TRBV10-3, the J gene TRBJ2-3; D remains ambiguous. CDR3 length: 16 amino acids. Germline V gene data show CDR1 as ENHRY and CDR2 as SYGVKD. CDR3 nucleotides: TGTGTCATCAGTGAGGTTGGGTCCCAGCAGACAGATACGCAGTATTTT. This encodes CVISEVGSQQTDTQYF.

On this clonotype itself: The conserved phenylalanine or tryptophan normally closing the CDR3 is absent here, so this likely arose from a read error. The rearrangement links TRBV20-1 to TRBJ2-7; D is unresolved. The CDR3 loop spans 12 amino acids. Germline CDR1 DFQATT, CDR2 SNEGSKA (reference sequence). V was trimmed by 1 base and J by 4 bases, leaving 8 bases between them. DNA for the CDR3: TGCAGTGCTAGAGCACAAGAATACGAGCAGTACCTC. It yields the protein CSARAQEYEQYL.

A remark on this clonotype: This may arise from a read error, as a much more abundant clone is one base away. The chain links TRBV20-1 to TRBJ1-4; D unclear. Trimming removed 2 bases at V and 3 bases at J, with 4 bases between. Germline V lookup: CDR1 DFQATT, CDR2 SNEGSKA (reference sequence). The length of the CDR3 is 12 residues. The CDR3 protein is CSARNPNEKLFF. CDR3 bases: TGCAGTGCTAGAAACCCTAATGAAAAACTGTTTTTT.

This clonotype showed up just a few times. A read error may be the cause here, since a much bigger clone is one base away. Here the CDR3 DNA reads TGCAGTGCTAGAGCGCCGCTGCCGTGGGAGAACACTGAAGCTTTATTT. It specifies CSARAPLPWENTEALF. J is TRBJ1-1 and V is TRBV20-1, with D unresolved. Germline assignment: CDR1 DFQATT and CDR2 SNEGSKA (reference sequence). The CDR3 has 16 residues.

Turning to this clonotype: A much larger clonotype is one base distant, so this may be a read error. The gene calls are TRBV10-3 and TRBJ2-5, with D unclear. The germline CDR1 and CDR2 sequences are ENHRY and SYGVKD. The CDR3 runs 15 residues. Trimming cost V 5 bases and J 5 bases, with 18 bases left between them. The CDR3 region is CAISPAVGNRETQYF. The CDR3 region has the DNA TGTGCCATCAGTCCCGCCGTGGGGAATCGGGAGACCCAGTACTTC.

Regarding this clonotype: The junction does not match germline at one end; this may be a read error. The rearrangement links TRBV6-1 to TRBJ2-1, with 7 positions matching TRBD1. Germline lookup yields CDR1 MNHNS and CDR2 SASEGT. The CDR3 sequence is 18 residues long. CDR3 residues: CDSSRPTRGLVAGGEQFF. CDR3 coding DNA: TGTGACAGCAGTCGCCCAACTAGGGGGCTGGTGGCGGGTGGTGAGCAGTTCTTC.

Points on this clonotype: A much larger clone lies a single base off, so this may be a read error. The DNA for the CDR3 is TGCGCCAGCAGCCAAGAAGGGAGTTGGTATAGCAATCATCCCCAGCATTTT. Its translation is CASSQEGSWYSNHPQHF. The V and J genes are TRBV4-1 and TRBJ1-5, with unresolved D. CDR1 and CDR2 from the germline V gene are MGHRA and YSYEKL. CDR3 size: 17 residues.

The V call is TRBV7-2, the J call TRBJ2-5, with no clear D. The V gene's germline CDR1 is SGHTA and CDR2 FQGNSA. This CDR3 has 13 residues. Trimming took 11 bases from V and 1 from J, leaving 14 bases between them. The CDR3 reads CAYSLNPQETQYF. CDR3 DNA: TGTGCCTACAGCTTAAACCCCCAAGAGACCCAGTACTTC.

About this clonotype: A read error may produce the germline difference seen at one junction end. This sequence joins TRBV11-3 and TRBJ2-5; either TRBD1 or TRBD2 may fit D (5 bases each). Germline assignment: CDR1 SGHNT and CDR2 YENEEA. The CDR3 is made up of 15 amino acids. Here the CDR3 DNA reads TGTGCCAGCAGCCCTGGGGGTAGCCTTCAAGAGATCCAGTACTTC. This sequence encodes CASSPGGSLQEIQYF.

This clonotype was detected many times. The chain couples TRBV12-3 or TRBV12-4 to TRBJ2-1; D may match TRBD1 or TRBD2 (6 bases each). The CDR3 covers 14 residues. Trimming removed 2 bases from V and 4 bases from J, with 9 bases in between. The CDR3 nucleotides are TGTGCCAGCAGTTTAAGGGGGAGGTACAATGAGCAGTTCTTC. Translating it yields CASSLRGRYNEQFF.

In its sample, this clonotype was seen many times. V gene TRBV29-1 combines with J gene TRBJ1-2, with TRBD1 matching 9 bases. CDR1 and CDR2 from the germline V gene are SQVTM and ANQGSEA. The ends lost 7 bases at V and 8 bases at J; junction bases unmatched: 8. CDR3 length: 12 residues. The CDR3 region has the DNA TGCAGCGAGAGGGACAGGGTCGGGGGCTACACCTTC. Protein: CSERDRVGGYTF.

With regard to this clonotype: This may come from a read error, since a much larger clone is one base off. The chain links TRBV10-3 to TRBJ2-5; 10 nucleotides align to TRBD2. Germline assignment: CDR1 ENHRY and CDR2 SYGVKD. The CDR3 runs to 14 residues. As DNA, the CDR3 is TGTGCCATCAGGAGCGGGGGGGCCGATGAGACCCAGTGCTTC. As protein: CAIRSGGADETQCF.

On this clonotype itself: A single base separates this from a much larger clone, so it may be a read error. The chain employs TRBV20-1 and TRBJ2-7; 16 positions match TRBD2. The CDR3 contains 17 residues. V lost 4 bases, J lost 7 bases, and 13 bases stayed unmatched. Germline CDR1 is DFQATT and CDR2 is SNEGSKA (reference sequence). This CDR3 reads CSAISPGLAGGVKEQYF. In DNA, the CDR3 is TGCAGTGCTATTTCCCCGGGACTAGCGGGAGGGGTGAAGGAGCAGTACTTC.

Turning to this clonotype: A much larger clonotype is one base distant, so this may be a read error. This likely comes from a read error, as the CDR3 has no conserved phenylalanine or tryptophan at its end. This rearrangement joins TRBV20-1 to TRBJ2-1, with 8 bases aligning to TRBD2. This CDR3 has 14 amino acids. V was clipped by 5 bases and J by 7 bases; unmatched bases: 10. Looked up from germline, CDR1 is DFQATT and CDR2 is SNEGSKA (reference sequence). In DNA form, the CDR3 reads TGCAGTGCTCCCACTAGCGGTTTATTGAATGAGCAGTTCCTC. Protein sequence: CSAPTSGLLNEQFL.

At least ten counts were recorded for this clonotype. The V call is TRBV6-5, the J call TRBJ2-7, with D perhaps matching TRBD2 (6 bases). Germline assignment: CDR1 MNHEY and CDR2 SVGAGI. V was clipped by 0 bases and J by 3 bases, with 12 bases between them. This CDR3 contains 15 residues. CDR3 sequence: CASSYSLRGLYEQYF. DNA of the CDR3: TGTGCCAGCAGTTACTCCCTTAGGGGACTCTACGAGCAGTACTTC.

This clonotype occurred many times. The genes are TRBV6-5 and TRBJ2-3; 10 bases align to TRBD1. The trim removed 6 bases at V and 2 bases at J, leaving 5 bases unmatched. CDR3 length: 15 amino acids. Germline assignment: CDR1 MNHEY and CDR2 SVGAGI. In DNA form, the CDR3 reads TGTGCCAGCAGCCGACAGGGGGCACACACAGATACGCAGTATTTT. Amino acids: CASSRQGAHTDTQYF.

Regarding this clonotype: The junction and the germline gene differ at one end; a read error may be behind it. The chain recombines TRBV20-1 with TRBJ2-3; D is unresolved. The CDR3 loop spans 13 amino acids. Germline V gene sequence: CDR1 DFQATT, CDR2 SNEGSKA (reference sequence). The CDR3 nucleotides read TGCAGTGCGACACAGAGAGGCAGAGATACACAGTATTTT. Encoded protein: CSATQRGRDTQYF.

A word on this clonotype: A much larger clonotype is one base distant, so this may be a read error. This chain uses TRBV12-3 or TRBV12-4 with TRBJ2-1, with TRBD2 matching 8 bases. The CDR3 sequence is 17 residues long. The CDR3 loop reads CASSPRAAGDSYSEQFF. CDR3 sequence (DNA): TGTGCCAGCAGTCCCCGCGCAGCGGGGGACTCCTACAGTGAGCAGTTCTTC.

Regarding this clonotype: A much larger clone sits a single nucleotide away, making a read error possible. The chain employs TRBV6-1 and TRBJ2-3; maybe TRBD2 (5 bases). The CDR3 has 13 amino acids. V dropped 4 bases and J dropped 4 bases, with 9 bases sitting between them. Germline CDR1 is MNHNS and CDR2 is SASEGT. CDR3 bases: TGTGCCAGCAGTGTGACTAACGCAGATACGCAGTATTTT. This codes for CASSVTNADTQYF.

Remarks on this clonotype: This may be a read error, as it is one base from a much larger clone. V usage is TRBV20-1 and J usage is TRBJ2-7; D perhaps matches TRBD1 (5 bases). This CDR3 is 15 amino acids long. The germline V gene encodes CDR1 DFQATT and CDR2 SNEGSKA (reference sequence). V dropped 0 bases and J dropped 0 bases, with 12 bases sitting between them. CDR3 bases: TGCAGTGCTAGAGATATAGCAGGGAACTCCTACGAGCAGTACTTC. As protein: CSARDIAGNSYEQYF.